A single sample gave rise to the 24 T cell receptor beta chains below, sequenced in a study of beta chain features in type 1 diabetes. The investigators reverse transcribed all of the isolated RNA, so they sequenced expressed TCRB transcripts. The table came from immunoSEQ multiplex PCR; TCRdb's copy has only in-frame clones and leaves some out. There are about 42,000 clones in the sample; around 50% occur only once, and 0.2% to 0.3% lies in the top ten. Sequences were obtained from stem cell memory CD4+ T cells from blood. These receptors all stem from a woman aged 25 to 39 in good health.

This sequence joins TRBV2 and TRBJ2-1; the D is unclear. Germline loops: CDR1 SNHLY, CDR2 FYNNEI. Trimming stripped 10 bases from V and 0 bases from J, with 16 bases between. The CDR3 is 15 amino acids. CDR3 residues: CATQPNWSSYNEQFF. The CDR3 nucleotides read TGTGCCACCCAACCGAACTGGAGCTCCTACAATGAGCAGTTCTTC.

V is TRBV19 and J is TRBJ1-4; no reliable D call. The germline gives CDR1 LNHDA, CDR2 SQIVND (reference sequence). V lost 5 bases and J 0 bases, leaving 10 bases between the germline ends. The CDR3 has 15 residues. The CDR3: CASSPNYATNEKLFF. In DNA form, the CDR3 reads TGTGCCAGTAGTCCGAACTATGCAACTAATGAAAAACTGTTTTTT.

This chain connects TRBV10-3 to TRBJ2-5; 7 bases are a match to TRBD1. The junction had 3 bases not matched to a gene; V was cut back by 2 bases and J by 3 bases. The germline V gene has CDR1 ENHRY and CDR2 SYGVKD. The CDR3 is made up of 14 amino acids. CDR3 coding DNA: TGTGCCATCAGTGAGAATACAGGGGAAGAGACCCAGTACTTC. Its protein product is CAISENTGEETQYF.

This clone has more than one count but fewer than ten. The chain is built from TRBV7-2 and TRBJ2-1; 9 nucleotides agree with TRBD1. V lost 4 bases, J lost 4 bases, and 8 bases stayed unmatched. Germline V gene lookup returns CDR1 SGHTA and CDR2 FQGNSA. The CDR3 is made up of 16 amino acids. The CDR3 coding sequence is TGTGCCAGCAGCTCTCACAGGGGGCAAGGGTACAATGAGCAGTTCTTC. This sequence encodes CASSSHRGQGYNEQFF. The variable domain in full, with the rest retrieved from reference TRBV7-2 and TRBJ2-1, is GAGVSQSPSNKVTEKGKDVELRCDPISGHTALYWYRQSLGQGLEFLIYFQGNSAPDKSGLPSDRFSAERTGGSVSTLTIQRTQQEDSAVYLCASSSHRGQGYNEQFFGPGTRLTVL.

This clone was picked up a small number of times. This chain uses TRBV5-7 with TRBJ1-1; possible D gene TRBD1, 5 bases. TRBV5-7 is designated an ORF whose function remains uncertain. V was trimmed by 1 base and J by 4 bases, leaving 14 bases between them. This CDR3 region has 15 residues. The CDR3 here is CASSLRVRGGTEAFF. For the CDR3, the DNA is TGTGCCAGCAGCTTGAGGGTGAGGGGAGGCACTGAAGCTTTCTTT.

This clone showed up just a few times. The chain recombines TRBV10-3 with TRBJ2-7, with 7 bases aligning to TRBD1. This CDR3 spans 14 amino acids. J gave up 4 bases and V 2 bases, and 5 bases lay outside the gene matches. Germline values: CDR1 ENHRY, CDR2 SYGVKD. The CDR3 sequence: CAISERGGGYEQYF. CDR3 DNA sequence: TGTGCCATCAGTGAGAGAGGGGGCGGGTACGAGCAGTACTTC.

This clone turned up a few times. This rearrangement joins TRBV28 to TRBJ2-1; tentatively, D is TRBD1 (5 bases). The CDR3 consists of 11 residues. Germline CDR1 and CDR2: MDHEN and SYDVKM. Trimming shortened V by 10 bases and J by 4 bases, and 8 bases separated the two germline ends. As DNA, the CDR3 is TGTGCCACCCACAGGTACAATGAGCAGTTCTTC. This codes for CATHRYNEQFF.

The chain combines TRBV5-1 with TRBJ2-1, with 7 bases fitting TRBD2. Trimming at V came to 2 bases and at J to 4 bases, leaving 6 bases not matched to a gene. CDR1 SGHRS and CDR2 YFSETQ come from the germline V gene. The length of the CDR3 is 15 residues. CDR3 amino acids: CASSFAGEEYNEQFF. The CDR3 DNA sequence: TGCGCCAGCAGCTTCGCGGGAGAGGAATACAATGAGCAGTTCTTC. Looking up the rest from reference TRBV5-1 and TRBJ2-1 gives the full variable domain: KAGVTQTPRYLIKTRGQQVTLSCSPISGHRSVSWYQQTPGQGLQFLFEYFSETQRNKGNFPGRFSGRQFSNSRSEMNVSTLELGDSALYLCASSFAGEEYNEQFFGPGTRLTVL.

The chain recombines TRBV19 with TRBJ2-7, with D unresolved. The CDR3 is 15 amino acids. V was trimmed by 2 bases and J by 0 bases, leaving 11 bases between them. The germline gives CDR1 LNHDA, CDR2 SQIVND (reference sequence). In nucleotides, the CDR3 is TGTGCCAGTAGTATAAGTTTCGTTAGCTCCTACGAGCAGTACTTC. Amino acids: CASSISFVSSYEQYF.

The V and J genes are TRBV18 and TRBJ2-3; tentative D call: TRBD2 (6 bases). The CDR3 has 16 residues. Between the trimmed V and J ends, which lost 3 bases and 1 base, there was a span of 14 bases. Germline V gene sequence: CDR1 KGHSH, CDR2 LQKENI. CDR3 sequence: CASSPRDRRGTDTQYF. The CDR3 DNA is TGTGCCAGCTCACCGCGGGACCGGAGGGGCACAGATACGCAGTATTTT.

The chain joins TRBV9 to TRBJ1-2, with 8 bases fitting TRBD1. CDR3 length: 15 amino acids. J lost 2 bases, V lost 0 bases, and 3 bases had no gene match. CDR1 and CDR2 (germline): SGDLS, YYNGEE. The CDR3 nucleotides are TGTGCCAGCAGCGTAGACCCAGGGGGCAACTATGGCTACACCTTC. Protein sequence: CASSVDPGGNYGYTF.

This clone was counted only a few times. The V call is TRBV7-2, the J call TRBJ2-3, with a possible D match to TRBD2 (5 bases). V was trimmed by 1 base and J by 6 bases, leaving 8 bases between them. Germline CDR1 is SGHTA and CDR2 is FQGNSA. CDR3 length equals 13 residues. The CDR3 nucleotides are TGTGCCAGCAGCTTAGGTAGCGTGGATACGCAGTATTTT. It codes for CASSLGSVDTQYF.

V usage is TRBV5-8 and J usage is TRBJ2-5, with a possible D match to TRBD2 (5 bases). The V gene lost 2 bases and the J gene lost 0 bases, with 8 bases spanning the gap. This CDR3 contains 14 residues. Germline CDR1 SGHTS, CDR2 YDEGEE. CDR3 in amino acids: CASSLSGYQETQYF. CDR3 nucleotide sequence: TGTGCCAGCAGCTTAAGCGGCTACCAAGAGACCCAGTACTTC.

The sample holds a few counts of this clone. This chain joins TRBV4-3 and TRBJ1-2; 8 nucleotides agree with TRBD1. The germline V gene encodes CDR1 LGHNA and CDR2 YSLEER. CDR3 length equals 16 residues. V dropped 1 base and J dropped 4; count of bases not matched to a gene: 8. The CDR3 DNA is TGCGCCAGCAGCCAAGCTTCGGACAGGGCCGTCTATGGCTACACCTTC. It translates to CASSQASDRAVYGYTF.

The chain carries TRBV15 and TRBJ2-5; possible D gene TRBD2, 5 bases. CDR1 and CDR2 (germline): LNHNV, YYDKDF (reference sequence). Deletions cut 0 bases from V and 1 base from J, with 9 bases between. This CDR3 has 15 amino acids. CDR3 in amino acids: CATSRDTGFQETQYF. The CDR3 DNA is TGTGCCACCAGCAGAGATACGGGATTCCAAGAGACCCAGTACTTC.

The chain is built from TRBV11-2 and TRBJ2-1; TRBD2 aligns across 12 bases. CDR1 is SGHAT, CDR2 FQNNGV, per germline. The junction had 10 bases not matched to a gene; V was cut back by 5 bases and J by 8 bases. The CDR3 length is 16 residues. The CDR3 sequence is CASSTTSGSPGDEQFF. Here the CDR3 DNA reads TGTGCCAGCAGCACGACTAGCGGGAGCCCTGGGGATGAGCAGTTCTTC.

V gene TRBV7-9 combines with J gene TRBJ2-2; TRBD1 is a possible D gene (6 bases). The germline V gene has CDR1 SEHNR and CDR2 FQNEAQ (reference sequence). V was cut by 2 bases and J by 3 bases, with 16 bases left in between. The CDR3 length is 17 residues. The CDR3 here is CASSLLTGQGDTGELFF. CDR3 nucleotides: TGTGCCAGCAGCTTATTGACGGGACAAGGGGACACCGGGGAGCTGTTTTTT.

The V and J genes are TRBV5-1 and TRBJ1-1; TRBD1 is a possible D gene (6 bases). The V gene lost 4 bases and the J gene lost 8 bases, with 18 bases spanning the gap. Germline assignment: CDR1 SGHRS and CDR2 YFSETQ. The CDR3 runs 14 residues. The CDR3 region has the DNA TGCGCCAGCAGCGGAGGAGGACAGTTATTGGAAGCTTTCTTT. Amino acids: CASSGGGQLLEAFF.

This chain uses TRBV4-2 with TRBJ2-7; the match to TRBD1 covers 9 bases. The germline gives CDR1 LGHNA, CDR2 YNFKEQ. CDR3 size: 15 residues. Trimming cost V 6 bases and J 1 base; bases outside gene matches: 7. The CDR3 protein is CASRRGQGPSYEQYF. CDR3 bases: TGTGCCAGCAGACGCGGACAGGGGCCTTCCTACGAGCAGTACTTC.

The V call is TRBV7-2, the J call TRBJ2-4; TRBD2 might be the D (6 bases). CDR1 is SGHTA, CDR2 FQGNSA, per germline. This CDR3 comprises 14 residues. V lost 1 base and J lost 5, with 9 bases in between. The DNA of the CDR3 is TGTGCCAGCAGCTTAGGCGGGGCGGAAAACATTCAGTACTTC. It is translated as CASSLGGAENIQYF.

This clone turned up a few times. The CDR3 DNA reads as TGTGCCTGGAGTGTACCCGACAGGCCAACCTACGAGCAGTACTTC. The encoded protein is CAWSVPDRPTYEQYF. The rearrangement uses TRBV30 and TRBJ2-7, with D possibly being TRBD1 (6 bases). This CDR3 spans 15 amino acids. The V and J ends lost 0 bases and 2 bases respectively, with 14 bases between them. Germline values: CDR1 GTSNPN, CDR2 SVGIG (reference sequence).

The rearrangement links TRBV2 to TRBJ2-1; weak D call: TRBD2 (5 bases). The germline CDR1 and CDR2 sequences are SNHLY and FYNNEI. The CDR3 has 15 amino acids. Between the trimmed V and J ends, which lost 8 bases and 8 bases, there was a span of 22 bases. CDR3 in DNA: TGTGCCAGCTCCCCCATGGAGAGGGCTCACTATGAGCAGTTCTTC. Protein sequence: CASSPMERAHYEQFF.

Only a few counts were recorded for this clone. The genes are TRBV7-2 and TRBJ2-3; TRBD2 agrees at 9 bases. V shed 0 bases, J shed 2 bases, and the junction held 3 bases outside the gene matches. This CDR3 has 16 residues. CDR1 is SGHTA, CDR2 FQGNSA, per germline. CDR3 loop: CASSLASGRSTDTQYF. The CDR3 DNA reads as TGTGCCAGCAGCTTAGCTAGCGGGAGATCCACAGATACGCAGTATTTT.

The J gene is TRBJ2-2, the V gene TRBV2; tentative D call: TRBD2 (6 bases). V was clipped by 3 bases and J by 5 bases, with 13 bases between them. Germline CDR1 SNHLY, CDR2 FYNNEI. CDR3 length: 15 residues. This CDR3 is CASSEEGMGTGELFF. Written as DNA, the CDR3 is TGTGCCAGCAGTGAGGAGGGAATGGGGACCGGGGAGCTGTTTTTT.